One sample yielded the 24 T cell receptor beta chains listed below, sequenced in a study of pediatric ulcerative colitis. Sequencing was performed with immunoSEQ multiplex PCR; in TCRdb, only in-frame clones are kept and a portion is missing. This table has approximately 30,000 clones, about four fifths appearing once. Sequences were obtained from blood. Receptors were obtained from a boy under 18 with severe ulcerative colitis.

V and J are TRBV4-1 and TRBJ1-5, with D possibly being TRBD1 (6 bases). Germline V gene data show CDR1 as MGHRA and CDR2 as YSYEKL. The CDR3 has 14 residues. V was trimmed by 2 bases and J by 4 bases, leaving 9 bases between them. This CDR3 reads CASSQQGINQPQHF. CDR3 DNA: TGCGCCAGCAGCCAACAGGGGATAAATCAGCCCCAGCATTTT.

The J gene is TRBJ2-7, the V gene TRBV19, with 7 positions matching TRBD1. Germline loops: CDR1 LNHDA, CDR2 SQIVND (reference sequence). Trimming cost V 5 bases and J 5 bases; bases outside gene matches: 9. The CDR3 is 14 amino acids. The CDR3: CASSGSRDSDEQYF. The CDR3 nucleotides read TGTGCCAGTAGTGGATCCCGGGACAGTGACGAGCAGTACTTC.

V and J are TRBV4-2 and TRBJ2-3; D assignment may be TRBD1 or TRBD2 (5 bases each). This CDR3 is built from 16 residues. Per germline, CDR1 LGHNA and CDR2 YNFKEQ. The germline V and J ends were trimmed by 1 base and 0 bases, with 11 bases remaining between them. In nucleotides, the CDR3 is TGTGCCAGCAGCCAAGCCCGGGACCCTAGCACAGATACGCAGTATTTT. This translates into CASSQARDPSTDTQYF.

The J gene is TRBJ2-5, the V gene TRBV5-4; D is uncertain. CDR1 is SGHNT, CDR2 YYREEE, per germline (reference sequence). V was clipped by 1 base and J by 3 bases, with 7 bases between them. The CDR3 has 13 amino acids. The CDR3 loop is CASSLMSKETQYF. The CDR3 nucleotides are TGTGCCAGCAGCTTGATGAGCAAAGAGACCCAGTACTTC.

CDR3 bases: TGTGCCAGCAAGCAAACCGGGAGAAACACTGAAGCTTTCTTT. Translating gives CASKQTGRNTEAFF. The V call is TRBV25-1, the J call TRBJ1-1; D remains unclear. This CDR3 comprises 14 residues. V was cut by 7 bases and J by 2 bases, with 14 bases left in between. Germline V gives CDR1 MGHDK, CDR2 SYGVNS.

As to this clone: The junction does not match germline at one end; this may be a read error. V and J are TRBV13 and TRBJ2-7; 10 nucleotides align to TRBD2. The CDR3 has 12 residues. Per germline, CDR1 PRHDT and CDR2 FYEKMQ (reference sequence). The CDR3 nucleotides are TGTGCCAGCAGCCTTACCGGGACTAGCGCACACTTC. As protein: CASSLTGTSAHF. Variable domain in full (rest from reference TRBV13 and TRBJ2-7): AAGVIQSPRHLIKEKRETATLKCYPIPRHDTVYWYQQGPGQDPQFLISFYEKMQSDKGSIPDRFSAQQFSDYHSELNMSSLELGDSALYFCASSLTGTSAHFGPGTRLTVT.

The V and J genes are TRBV2 and TRBJ2-6, with D perhaps matching TRBD1 (6 bases). This CDR3 contains 16 residues. Trimming removed 7 bases from V and 4 bases from J, with 17 bases in between. Germline CDR1 and CDR2: SNHLY and FYNNEI. CDR3 sequence (DNA): TGTGCCAGCATGCCGCAGGGGACGGCAGGGGCCAACGTCCTGACTTTC. Protein: CASMPQGTAGANVLTF.

The V gene is TRBV6-6, the J gene TRBJ1-3; D remains ambiguous. The V gene's germline CDR1 is MNHNY and CDR2 SVGAGI (reference sequence). V lost 2 bases, J lost 6 bases, and 11 bases lay in between. This CDR3 comprises 14 residues. CDR3 nucleotides: TGTGCCAGCAGTTACGCCGGCGTTGAAAACACCATATATTTT. The encoded protein is CASSYAGVENTIYF.

This clone was seen once. This rearrangement joins TRBV11-1 to TRBJ1-1; D is unresolved. CDR3 size: 15 residues. V gave up 8 bases and J gave up 0 bases, with 16 bases separating them. Germline assignment: CDR1 SGHAT and CDR2 FQDESV (reference sequence). CDR3 coding DNA: TGTGCCAGCGGGAGGGCAGGCCTCATGAACACTGAAGCTTTCTTT. The encoded protein is CASGRAGLMNTEAFF. The full variable domain, completed using reference TRBV11-1 and TRBJ1-1, is EAEVAQSPRYKITEKSQAVAFWCDPISGHATLYWYRQILGQGPELLVQFQDESVVDDSQLPKDRFSAERLKGVDSTLKIQPAELGDSAMYLCASGRAGLMNTEAFFGQGTRLTVV.

The chain recombines TRBV6-6 with TRBJ2-3, with D maybe TRBD1 (6 bases). The CDR3 totals 15 residues. Looked up from germline, CDR1 is MNHNY and CDR2 is SVGAGI (reference sequence). Trimming left V 4 bases short and J 4 bases short, with 15 bases between. The CDR3 region has the DNA TGTGCCAGCAGTTCCCTTAAGGGGGATGCAGATACGCAGTATTTT. This sequence encodes CASSSLKGDADTQYF.

The rearrangement uses TRBV7-2 and TRBJ2-3, with TRBD2 identical over 12 bases. This CDR3 region has 19 residues. V trimming: 5 bases; J trimming: 2 bases; junction bases outside the gene matches: 14. Germline assignment: CDR1 SGHTA and CDR2 FQGNSA. The CDR3 reads CASSPPLTSGGEFTDTQYF. Here the CDR3 DNA reads TGTGCCAGCAGCCCACCCTTGACTAGCGGGGGAGAGTTCACAGATACGCAGTATTTT.

The chain combines TRBV9 with TRBJ1-2; D might be TRBD1 (6 bases). The CDR3 spans 14 residues. Per the germline V gene, CDR1 is SGDLS and CDR2 is YYNGEE. V was trimmed by 3 bases and J by 4 bases, leaving 13 bases between them. As DNA, the CDR3 is TGTGCCAGCAGCGCGTTCCAGGGGTCCTATGGCTACACCTTC. Its protein product is CASSAFQGSYGYTF.

This clone appeared a few times. The V and J genes are TRBV12-1 and TRBJ1-5; the table's D gene call, TRBD1, was not cross checked with the DNA. TRBV12-1 corresponds to a pseudogene. The CDR3 covers 18 residues. The CDR3: CASSTPPGQGGSNQPQHF. The DNA of the CDR3 is TGTGCCAGCAGCACCCCTCCGGGACAGGGAGGGAGCAATCAGCCCCAGCATTTT.

This clone was seen more than once but under ten times. The chain couples TRBV27 to TRBJ1-1; D unresolved. Looked up from germline, CDR1 is MNHEY and CDR2 is SMNVEV (reference sequence). The CDR3 extends over 13 amino acids. Deletions cut 1 base from V and 7 bases from J, with 10 bases between. CDR3 residues: CASSLFTDGEAFF. CDR3 nucleotides: TGTGCCAGCAGTTTATTTACAGACGGTGAAGCTTTCTTT.

The chain joins TRBV7-9 to TRBJ2-7; 10 bases line up with TRBD1. Per the germline V gene, CDR1 is SEHNR and CDR2 is FQNEAQ (reference sequence). The CDR3 has 17 amino acids. V shed 1 base and J 1 base; nucleotides not matched to a gene: 7. The CDR3 DNA is TGTGCCAGCAGCTTAGGGCCGGACAGGGGGACTTCCTACGAGCAGTACTTC. The encoded protein is CASSLGPDRGTSYEQYF.

The V gene is TRBV7-9, the J gene TRBJ2-7; 16 bases fit TRBD2. Germline V lookup: CDR1 SEHNR, CDR2 FQNEAQ (reference sequence). The CDR3 sequence is 17 residues long. Trimming at V came to 3 bases and at J to 5 bases, leaving 7 bases not matched to a gene. The CDR3: CASSLPQGLAGGHEQYF. The CDR3 bases are TGTGCCAGCAGCTTGCCCCAGGGACTAGCGGGGGGGCACGAGCAGTACTTC.

V is TRBV5-6 and J is TRBJ1-2; no clear D. In germline, CDR1 is SGHDT, CDR2 YYEEEE. The V and J ends lost 4 bases and 4 bases respectively, with 20 bases between them. The CDR3 length is 16 residues. Written as DNA, the CDR3 is TGTGCCAGCAGCCTTAGTCGAGAGGGCTGGGCCTATGGCTACACCTTC. This translates into CASSLSREGWAYGYTF.

The chain links TRBV5-6 to TRBJ2-3; D gene uncertain. V dropped 0 bases and J dropped 0 bases, with 17 bases sitting between them. The CDR3 runs 18 residues. Looked up from germline, CDR1 is SGHDT and CDR2 is YYEEEE. CDR3 sequence (DNA): TGTGCCAGCAGCTTGGGGCCCCACACCGGGTTTAGCACAGATACGCAGTATTTT. Translating gives CASSLGPHTGFSTDTQYF.

This clone was seen only once. This rearrangement joins TRBV7-8 to TRBJ2-5, with 11 bases matching TRBD2. This CDR3 has 16 amino acids. J was trimmed by 5 bases and V by 2 bases; bases with no gene match: 7. Germline V gene sequence: CDR1 SGHVS, CDR2 FQNEAQ. This CDR3 is CASSLLVAGGRETQYF. The DNA for the CDR3 is TGTGCCAGCAGCTTATTGGTAGCGGGGGGGCGCGAGACCCAGTACTTC.

The V gene is TRBV6-1, the J gene TRBJ2-7; D may be TRBD1 or TRBD2 (6 bases each). V lost 3 bases, J lost 2 bases, and 11 bases lay in between. From germline, CDR1 is MNHNS and CDR2 SASEGT. The CDR3 is made up of 14 amino acids. This chain's CDR3 is CASSDPGATYEQYF. The DNA for the CDR3 is TGTGCCAGCAGTGACCCGGGGGCAACCTACGAGCAGTACTTC.

The chain couples TRBV11-2 to TRBJ1-4; a possible D gene is TRBD1 (6 bases). The V gene's germline CDR1 is SGHAT and CDR2 FQNNGV. V was clipped by 5 bases and J by 10 bases, with 14 bases between them. The CDR3 is 13 amino acids. This CDR3 reads CASSPAETGKLFF. The CDR3 DNA sequence: TGTGCCAGCAGCCCGGCCGAGACAGGAAAACTGTTTTTT.

The rearrangement uses TRBV9 and TRBJ1-1, with TRBD1 as a possible D gene (5 bases). Trimming shortened V by 0 bases and J by 11 bases, and 17 bases separated the two germline ends. This CDR3 comprises 14 residues. The germline V gene encodes CDR1 SGDLS and CDR2 YYNGEE. In DNA, the CDR3 is TGTGCCAGCAGCGTAGGAGGGGACCCCGACAAGGCTTTCTTT. Translation gives CASSVGGDPDKAFF. Drawing the rest from reference TRBV9 and TRBJ1-1, the complete variable domain is DSGVTQTPKHLITATGQRVTLRCSPRSGDLSVYWYQQSLDQGLQFLIQYYNGEERAKGNILERFSAQQFPDLHSELNLSSLELGDSALYFCASSVGGDPDKAFFGQGTRLTVV.

The gene calls are TRBV6-5 and TRBJ2-1; 10 bases are shared with TRBD2. This CDR3 is built from 14 residues. The trim removed 7 bases at V and 2 bases at J, leaving 2 bases unmatched. Germline V gene lookup returns CDR1 MNHEY and CDR2 SVGAGI. CDR3 residues: CASTSGGTYNEQFF. CDR3 nucleotides: TGTGCCAGCACTAGCGGGGGTACCTACAATGAGCAGTTCTTC.

This chain connects TRBV4-1 to TRBJ2-5; no clear D gene. V gave up 1 base and J gave up 2 bases, with 11 bases separating them. Germline V gene sequence: CDR1 MGHRA, CDR2 YSYEKL. This CDR3 region has 15 residues. The CDR3 sequence: CASSQVPGAQETQYF. The CDR3 nucleotides are TGCGCCAGCAGCCAAGTGCCAGGAGCACAAGAGACCCAGTACTTC.